The 5 T cell receptor beta chains given below trace back to one sample, sequenced in a study of breast tumors, draining lymph nodes, adjacent tissues. TCRdb ran MiXCR on the multiplex PCR reads and lists one entry per CDR3 protein. The table has around 290,000 distinct CDR3 sequences, about 33% seen once. Breast cancer patients provided tissue from their axillary draining lymph nodes. Material for sequencing was axillary lymph node tissue. Receptors were obtained from a female donor with breast cancer. Some clones in this sample may be carry-over from other donors' samples.

This clonotype came up many times. The V and J genes are TRBV29-1 and TRBJ2-1; the match to TRBD2 covers 8 bases. Trimming took 3 bases from V and 7 from J; bases not matched to a gene: 8. Germline-derived CDR1 and CDR2 are SQVTM and ANQGSEA. CDR3 length: 14 amino acids. The CDR3 loop is CSVDQGLGGNEQFF. CDR3 in DNA: TGCAGCGTTGACCAGGGACTAGGAGGGAATGAGCAGTTCTTC.

This clonotype was observed many times. The chain joins TRBV11-1 to TRBJ2-5; D possibly corresponds to TRBD2 (7 bases). V lost 1 base, J lost 4 bases, and 13 bases lay in between. The CDR3 has 15 amino acids. CDR1 SGHAT and CDR2 FQDESV come from the germline V gene (reference sequence). CDR3: CASSLGLGGGETQYF. For the CDR3, the DNA is TGTGCCAGCAGCTTAGGGCTAGGGGGGGGAGAGACCCAGTACTTC.

This clonotype has ten or more counts. This sequence joins TRBV7-8 and TRBJ2-1; D is possibly TRBD1 or TRBD2 (5 bases each). Trimming took off 5 bases at V and 5 bases at J, with 13 bases between the two ends. Germline V gene sequence: CDR1 SGHVS, CDR2 FQNEAQ. The CDR3 totals 14 residues. CDR3 nucleotide sequence: TGTGCCAGCAGCCCCGGGACGAGAGACAATGAGCAGTTCTTC. Translation: CASSPGTRDNEQFF.

At least ten counts were recorded for this clonotype. CDR3 nucleotide sequence: TGCAGCGTCCCGGGACCCCAGGACATTCAGTACTTC. It codes for CSVPGPQDIQYF. This sequence joins TRBV29-1 and TRBJ2-4; possibly TRBD1 or TRBD2 for D (5 bases each). V lost 6 bases to trimming and J lost 8 bases, with 14 bases between them. The germline V gene encodes CDR1 SQVTM and CDR2 ANQGSEA. The CDR3 length is 12 residues.

About this clonotype itself: Sequence at one end of the junction differs from germline and may be a read error. This chain uses TRBV7-9 with TRBJ2-3; 9 positions match TRBD2. The length of the CDR3 is 16 residues. CDR1 SEHNR and CDR2 FQNEAQ come from the germline V gene (reference sequence). The CDR3, as DNA: TGTGCCGGCAGCTTAGGCCTAGCGGGGAACACAGATACGCAGTATTTT. The encoded protein is CAGSLGLAGNTDTQYF.